A few counts support the clone carrying this TCR beta chain. Its matching antigen is unknown. Since a much larger clone is just one base distant, this may be a read error. The gene symbols are mouse symbols. The read ends 4 residues shy of where the CDR3 ends; the end is completed using the germline J gene. The data are from a study of CD8+ T cells in alopecia areata. Background on the study: Graft recipients were approximately 7-11-week-old female C3H/HeJ mice, and donor skin originated from approximately 6-12-month-old C3H/HeJ mice with spontaneous alopecia.

RNA, once extracted, was reverse transcribed into cDNA for use as the sequencing template. Clones were read by immunoSEQ multiplex PCR, and TCRdb kept only the in-frame ones, dropping some. The table lists about 270,000 clones, no singletons, with more than 1% in the top ten. CD4, CD8alpha, NKG2D, NKG2ACE and other markers guided sorting of pooled cutaneous lymph node cells. This CDR3 comprises 13 residues. CDR1 is NNHDY, CDR2 SYVADS, per germline. Deletions cut 2 bases from V and 0 bases from J, with 4 bases between. Study observations and caveats: Elevated clonality characterized lesional scalp relative to normal scalp, particularly in alopecia totalis/universalis.

The source of this sequence is a C3H/HeJ mouse with alopecia areata. MHC haplotype here: H2-k. Sequencing input: CD4+ T cells sorted from a lymph node. V is TRBV13-3 and J is TRBJ2-3; D is unclear. CDR3 region: CASSDWSAETLYF. CDR3 DNA, as far as it was read: TGTGCCAGCAGTGACTGGAGTGCAGAA.